A single sample gave rise to the 14 T cell receptor beta chains below, sequenced in a study of patients and donors after allogeneic stem cell transplantation (dated by TCRdb to 2020 to 2022). Library generation was performed with RT-PCR. This sample was sequenced with a NextSeq 550. TCRdb's own reprocessing of the public reads used fastp at Q25 and MiXCR and kept productive beta chains. Entries are consolidated by CDR3 protein sequence, retaining the most common genes and DNA. The sample table holds 190,000 or so distinct CDR3 sequences, of which around two fifths were seen once. 33% of the sample rests with the top ten. Sequencing was carried out using blood, either unsorted or a sorted T cell fraction (not recorded which). These receptors were taken from a human donor who was either an allogeneic HSCT recipient or a stem cell or donor lymphocyte infusion donor (not recorded which). It is not recorded whose cells these are; they may come from a transplant donor.

The V and J genes are TRBV14 and TRBJ2-1; D not resolved. The CDR3 runs 14 residues. Germline V gene lookup returns CDR1 SGHDN and CDR2 FVKESK. Trimming cost V 1 base and J 7 bases, with 11 bases left between them. For the CDR3, the DNA is TGTGCCAGCAGCCAAGGACATTCTAGGAATGAGCAGTTCTTC. It codes for CASSQGHSRNEQFF. Full variable domain (rest looked up from reference TRBV14 and TRBJ2-1): EAGVTQFPSHSVIEKGQTVTLRCDPISGHDNLYWYRRVMGKEIKFLLHFVKESKQDESGMPNNRFLAERTGGTYSTLKVQPAELEDSGVYFCASSQGHSRNEQFFGPGTRLTVL.

The V call is TRBV5-1, the J call TRBJ2-5, with 7 bases aligning to TRBD2. The germline gives CDR1 SGHRS, CDR2 YFSETQ. The CDR3 runs 14 residues. With V trimmed by 2 bases and J by 4 bases, 5 bases remained unmatched. The CDR3 DNA is TGCGCCAGCAGCTTTGGACTAGGGGTAGAGACCCAGTACTTC. Translation: CASSFGLGVETQYF.

This clonotype was counted between two and nine times. The chain carries TRBV5-1 and TRBJ2-7, with TRBD1 matching over 7 bases. This CDR3 contains 14 residues. V was pared by 2 bases and J by 5 bases, with 7 bases of the junction left unmatched. Germline CDR1 and CDR2: SGHRS and YFSETQ. Here the CDR3 reads CASSLTGVAHEQYF. The CDR3 nucleotides are TGCGCCAGCAGCTTAACAGGGGTTGCCCACGAGCAGTACTTC. The variable domain in full, completed from reference TRBV5-1 and TRBJ2-7, reads KAGVTQTPRYLIKTRGQQVTLSCSPISGHRSVSWYQQTPGQGLQFLFEYFSETQRNKGNFPGRFSGRQFSNSRSEMNVSTLELGDSALYLCASSLTGVAHEQYFGPGTRLTVT.

The rearrangement uses TRBV5-1 and TRBJ2-7; the D is unclear. Deletions cut 4 bases from V and 0 bases from J, with 11 bases between. The CDR3 spans 14 residues. The germline V gene has CDR1 SGHRS and CDR2 YFSETQ. CDR3 loop: CASSPGLGSYEQYF. CDR3 in DNA: TGCGCCAGCAGCCCAGGCCTCGGCTCCTACGAGCAGTACTTC.

This chain links TRBV7-2 with TRBJ2-3; 10 bases fit TRBD2. With 1 base clipped from V and 13 bases from J, the junction kept 5 bases outside the gene matches. Germline-derived CDR1 and CDR2 are SGHTA and FQGNSA. CDR3 length: 13 residues. This CDR3 reads CASSLESGRAEYF. CDR3 nucleotide sequence: TGTGCCAGCAGCTTAGAGAGCGGGAGGGCGGAGTATTTT.

This chain connects TRBV20-1 to TRBJ2-2; weak D call: TRBD1 (5 bases). CDR3 length: 14 residues. Per germline, CDR1 DFQATT and CDR2 SNEGSKA (reference sequence). The ends were cut back, 5 bases at V and 4 bases at J, with 14 bases in the middle. The CDR3 nucleotides are TGCAGTGCTGGGGAAGTTAGGGGCACCGGGGAGCTGTTTTTT. Amino acid sequence: CSAGEVRGTGELFF.

The J gene is TRBJ2-1, the V gene TRBV7-6; 11 positions agree with TRBD2. The V gene's germline CDR1 is SGHVS and CDR2 FNYEAQ. CDR3 length: 16 residues. Losses at the gene ends were 5 bases for V and 6 bases for J; bases not matched to a gene: 9. This CDR3 reads CASSPQLAGGFNEQFF. CDR3 nucleotide sequence: TGTGCCAGCAGCCCCCAGCTAGCGGGGGGCTTCAATGAGCAGTTCTTC.

The chain combines TRBV5-1 with TRBJ2-7, with D uncertain. The CDR3 has 14 amino acids. Trimming left V 3 bases short and J 2 bases short, with 12 bases between. Germline CDR1 SGHRS, CDR2 YFSETQ. The chain's CDR3 is CASSSSWETYEQYF. The DNA for the CDR3 is TGCGCCAGCAGCTCATCGTGGGAAACCTACGAGCAGTACTTC.

This clonotype has a handful of counts. The gene calls are TRBV6-6 and TRBJ1-2; D is undetermined. Deletions cut 2 bases from V and 3 bases from J, with 13 bases between. The CDR3 loop spans 15 amino acids. Germline lookup yields CDR1 MNHNY and CDR2 SVGAGI (reference sequence). The CDR3 DNA reads as TGTGCCAGCAGTTACGTCGCAGCCCCCGACTATGGCTACACCTTC. Its protein is CASSYVAAPDYGYTF.

The chain is built from TRBV20-1 and TRBJ2-4, with D possibly TRBD2 on 5 matching bases. The V and J ends lost 7 bases and 5 bases respectively, with 15 bases between them. This CDR3 contains 13 residues. CDR1 is DFQATT, CDR2 SNEGSKA, per germline (reference sequence). CDR3 DNA: TGCAGTGTCTTAGGACTCCCCCAAAACATTCAGTACTTC. Translating gives CSVLGLPQNIQYF.

This chain links TRBV9 with TRBJ2-2; a weak D match, TRBD2 (5 bases). The CDR3 length is 17 residues. Trimming took off 0 bases at V and 7 bases at J, with 19 bases between the two ends. The germline V gene encodes CDR1 SGDLS and CDR2 YYNGEE. As DNA, the CDR3 is TGTGCCAGCAGCGTAGTAAGAAGCAAGGGTGAGGGCGGGGAGCTGTTTTTT. Encoded protein: CASSVVRSKGEGGELFF.

The chain is built from TRBV20-1 and TRBJ2-7; tentatively, D is TRBD2 (5 bases). Germline V gene sequence: CDR1 DFQATT, CDR2 SNEGSKA (reference sequence). This CDR3 has 14 residues. V lost 6 bases, J lost 4 bases, and 19 bases lay in between. The CDR3 reads CSAPSFYRDYEQYF. For the CDR3, the DNA is TGCAGTGCCCCTAGCTTTTACAGAGATTACGAGCAGTACTTC.

This clonotype has only one observation. V is TRBV30 and J is TRBJ1-3; D is undetermined. Between the trimmed V and J ends, which lost 6 bases and 2 bases, there was a span of 5 bases. The CDR3 length is 11 residues. Germline V gene lookup returns CDR1 GTSNPN and CDR2 SVGIG (reference sequence). CDR3 protein: CACSAGNTIYF. In DNA, the CDR3 is TGTGCCTGTTCAGCTGGAAACACCATATATTTT.

A few counts support this clonotype. This chain joins TRBV5-6 and TRBJ2-3; perhaps TRBD1 as D (5 bases). The germline CDR1 and CDR2 sequences are SGHDT and YYEEEE. The CDR3 covers 15 residues. V shed 4 bases and J shed 0 bases, with 12 bases lying between them. CDR3 residues: CASSPGIGSTDTQYF. In DNA, the CDR3 is TGTGCCAGCAGCCCAGGGATTGGTAGCACAGATACGCAGTATTTT.